These T cell receptor beta chains were read from a single sample in a study of OX40 agonist ivuxolimab in advanced cancers. Assay: immunoSEQ multiplex PCR; the TCRdb copy retains only in-frame clones and omits some. The profile shows tens of thousands of clones, roughly 90% of them singletons. Sequences were derived from CD4+ or CD8+ T cells sorted from blood, sampled in a trial of the OX40 agonist ivuxolimab. These receptors originate from an adult with an advanced solid tumor such as melanoma, head and neck, liver or kidney cancer. Each CDR3 is given with its conserved first and last residue. D genes are given only for firm matches. For some rows the clone size is stated as once, few or many, or as a class when expanded; others skip it.

D gene: NA
V gene: TRBV28
clone size: NA
J gene: TRBJ2-2
CDR3 DNA: TGTGCCAGCAGAACCCCCTCGATCGGGGGGAACACCGGGGAGCTGTTTTTT
CDR3 protein: CASRTPSIGGNTGELFF

D gene: NA
V gene: TRBV11-2
clone size: NA
J gene: TRBJ1-2
CDR3 DNA: TGTGCCAGCAGGCATATAACCGGGGGGGGCTACACCTTC
CDR3 protein: CASRHITGGGYTF

D gene: NA
V gene: TRBV20-1
clone size: NA
J gene: TRBJ2-1
CDR3 DNA: TGCAGTGCTAGAGATCAGCATGAGCAGTTCTTC
CDR3 protein: CSARDQHEQFF

D gene: TRBD2
V gene: TRBV6-5
clone size: NA
J gene: TRBJ2-2
CDR3 DNA: TGTGCCAGCAGACCTAGCGGCACCGGGGAGCTGTTTTTT
CDR3 protein: CASRPSGTGELFF

D gene: NA
V gene: TRBV30
clone size: NA
J gene: TRBJ2-1
CDR3 DNA: TGTGCCTGGAGTGTAGACCTCGTCTCCTACAATGAGCAGTTCTTC
CDR3 protein: CAWSVDLVSYNEQFF

D gene: NA
V gene: TRBV9
clone size: NA
J gene: TRBJ2-1
CDR3 DNA: TGTGCCAGCAGAAGATCTGGGGGGGCCGGTGAGCAGTTCTTC
CDR3 protein: CASRRSGGAGEQFF

D gene: NA
V gene: TRBV27
clone size: NA
J gene: TRBJ1-6
CDR3 DNA: TGTGCCAGCGGGGCAGCCTGGGATTCACCCCTCCACTTT
CDR3 protein: CASGAAWDSPLHF

D gene: NA
V gene: TRBV19
clone size: NA
J gene: TRBJ2-2
CDR3 DNA: TGTGCCAGTAGGCTGACACTATCTTACACCGGGGAGCTGTTTTTT
CDR3 protein: CASRLTLSYTGELFF

D gene: TRBD1
V gene: TRBV27
clone size: NA
J gene: TRBJ2-4
CDR3 DNA: TGTGCCAGCAGTTCCGGACAGGGGACAAAAAACATTCAGTACTTC
CDR3 protein: CASSSGQGTKNIQYF

D gene: NA
V gene: TRBV21-1
clone size: few
J gene: TRBJ2-3
CDR3 DNA: TGTGCCACGAGAGAGCGGGGACACACAGATACGCAGTATTTT
CDR3 protein: CATRERGHTDTQYF

D gene: NA
V gene: TRBV18
clone size: NA
J gene: TRBJ2-1
CDR3 DNA: TGTGCCAGCTCACCACCGGTACCAGGTGGTGAGCAGTTCTTC
CDR3 protein: CASSPPVPGGEQFF

D gene: NA
V gene: TRBV29-1
clone size: NA
J gene: TRBJ2-5
CDR3 DNA: TGCAGCGTTCGGCGGCTCGGGACCCAGTACTTC
CDR3 protein: CSVRRLGTQYF

D gene: NA
V gene: TRBV9
clone size: NA
J gene: TRBJ1-3
CDR3 DNA: TGTGCCAGCAGCGGAGCAGTGAACTCTGGAAACACCATATATTTT
CDR3 protein: CASSGAVNSGNTIYF

D gene: TRBD1
V gene: TRBV6-5
clone size: NA
J gene: TRBJ2-7
CDR3 DNA: TGTGCCAGCAGTTACTCGACAGGGTGGTACGAGCAGTACTTC
CDR3 protein: CASSYSTGWYEQYF

D gene: NA
V gene: TRBV5-4
clone size: once
J gene: TRBJ2-7
CDR3 DNA: TGTGCCAGCAGCTTAGAGCGTTACGAGCAGTACTTC
CDR3 protein: CASSLERYEQYF

D gene: TRBD1
V gene: TRBV2
clone size: NA
J gene: TRBJ1-5
CDR3 DNA: TGTGCCAGCAGTCCAAATCGACAGGGCGATCAGCCCCAGCATTTT
CDR3 protein: CASSPNRQGDQPQHF

D gene: NA
V gene: TRBV6-5
clone size: NA
J gene: TRBJ1-2
CDR3 DNA: TGTGCCAGCAGCAAGGGGGGCAACTATGGCTACACCTTC
CDR3 protein: CASSKGGNYGYTF

D gene: TRBD2
V gene: TRBV11-2
clone size: NA
J gene: TRBJ2-1
CDR3 DNA: TGTGCCAGCAGCTCGCCCCCGGTCTGGGGACTAGTCTACAATGAGCAGTTCTTC
CDR3 protein: CASSSPPVWGLVYNEQFF

D gene: TRBD1
V gene: TRBV30
clone size: NA
J gene: TRBJ1-4
CDR3 DNA: TGTGCCCGGAAAGGGGGGGGACAGGGAGGTGAAAAACTGTTTTTT
CDR3 protein: CARKGGGQGGEKLFF

D gene: NA
V gene: TRBV20-1
clone size: NA
J gene: TRBJ2-1
CDR3 DNA: TGCAGTGCTAGAGATAGAAATGAGCAGTTCTTC
CDR3 protein: CSARDRNEQFF

D gene: TRBD1
V gene: TRBV28
clone size: NA
J gene: TRBJ1-4
CDR3 DNA: TGTGCCAGCAGTTTTTCGACAGGGGGCAGTGAAAAACTGTTTTTT
CDR3 protein: CASSFSTGGSEKLFF

D gene: NA
V gene: TRBV27
clone size: once
J gene: TRBJ1-6
CDR3 DNA: TGTGCCAGCAGTTTATTGGGGGCCACCCAAAATTCACCCCTCCACTTT
CDR3 protein: CASSLLGATQNSPLHF

D gene: NA
V gene: TRBV6-6
clone size: NA
J gene: TRBJ2-7
CDR3 DNA: TGTGCCAGCAGTTACGGGCCCTTCTACGAGCAGTACTTC
CDR3 protein: CASSYGPFYEQYF

D gene: TRBD1
V gene: TRBV18
clone size: few
J gene: TRBJ1-6
CDR3 DNA: TGTGCCAGCTCACCAGGGACAGATAATTCACCCCTCCACTTT
CDR3 protein: CASSPGTDNSPLHF

D gene: NA
V gene: TRBV5-1
clone size: NA
J gene: TRBJ1-3
CDR3 DNA: TGCGCCAGCAGTAACCGGGGACTAAGCTCTGGAAACACCATATATTTT
CDR3 protein: CASSNRGLSSGNTIYF

D gene: TRBD1
V gene: TRBV28
clone size: NA
J gene: TRBJ2-7
CDR3 DNA: TGTGCCAGCAGGGGGCCGGGACAGGGGGCTGGAGAGCAGTACTTC
CDR3 protein: CASRGPGQGAGEQYF

D gene: NA
V gene: TRBV29-1
clone size: NA
J gene: TRBJ1-1
CDR3 DNA: TGCAGCGGAAAGAACACTGAAGCTTTCTTT
CDR3 protein: CSGKNTEAFF

D gene: NA
V gene: TRBV28
clone size: NA
J gene: TRBJ1-4
CDR3 DNA: TGTGCCAGCAGTTCCCCCGGAAGGGAGCGACTGTTTTTT
CDR3 protein: CASSSPGRERLFF

D gene: TRBD1
V gene: TRBV2
clone size: NA
J gene: TRBJ2-3
CDR3 DNA: TGTGCCAGCAGTAAGACAGGGGGAGGAATGAGCACAGATACGCAGTATTTT
CDR3 protein: CASSKTGGGMSTDTQYF

D gene: TRBD1
V gene: TRBV9
clone size: NA
J gene: TRBJ1-4
CDR3 DNA: TGTGCCAGCAGCGTGGGGACAGGGAAGGGGGAAAAACTGTTTTTT
CDR3 protein: CASSVGTGKGEKLFF

D gene: NA
V gene: TRBV6-1
clone size: NA
J gene: TRBJ1-3
CDR3 DNA: TGTGCCAGCAGTGATCCCGGACGGGGGAGCTCTGGAAACACCATATATTTT
CDR3 protein: CASSDPGRGSSGNTIYF

D gene: NA
V gene: TRBV7-3
clone size: NA
J gene: TRBJ1-2
CDR3 DNA: TGTGCCAGCAGCTCCGGTTATGGCTACACCTTC
CDR3 protein: CASSSGYGYTF

D gene: NA
V gene: TRBV30
clone size: NA
J gene: TRBJ1-2
CDR3 DNA: TGTGCCTGGAGTAGAGCGGCCAGAGGGTATGGCTACACCTTC
CDR3 protein: CAWSRAARGYGYTF

D gene: NA
V gene: TRBV6-5
clone size: once
J gene: TRBJ2-7
CDR3 DNA: TGTGCCAGCAGCTCTCCGGTTTCCTACGAGCAGTACTTC
CDR3 protein: CASSSPVSYEQYF

D gene: NA
V gene: TRBV6-8
clone size: NA
J gene: TRBJ1-3
CDR3 DNA: TGTGCCAGCAGCCCGGGTCCTGGCGTAAACACCATATATTTT
CDR3 protein: CASSPGPGVNTIYF

D gene: NA
V gene: TRBV5-6
clone size: NA
J gene: TRBJ1-2
CDR3 DNA: TGTGCCAGCAGCTTGGGGGGTACAGGGTACGGCTATGGCTACACCTTC
CDR3 protein: CASSLGGTGYGYGYTF

D gene: NA
V gene: TRBV29-1
clone size: once
J gene: TRBJ1-5
CDR3 DNA: TGCAGCGCAATTCTGGGGGTAGGTGGCAATCAGCCCCAGCATTTT
CDR3 protein: CSAILGVGGNQPQHF

D gene: NA
V gene: TRBV2
clone size: NA
J gene: TRBJ1-4
CDR3 DNA: TGTGCCAGCAGCGGCCCTGAAAAACTGTTTTTT
CDR3 protein: CASSGPEKLFF

D gene: TRBD1
V gene: TRBV5-1
clone size: NA
J gene: TRBJ1-6
CDR3 DNA: TGCGCCAGCAGCCAGGGACAGGGTGGGAATTCACCCCTCCACTTT
CDR3 protein: CASSQGQGGNSPLHF

D gene: NA
V gene: TRBV7-8
clone size: NA
J gene: TRBJ1-1
CDR3 DNA: TGTGCCAGCAGCCTCACACCGAACACTGAAGCTTTCTTT
CDR3 protein: CASSLTPNTEAFF

D gene: NA
V gene: TRBV29-1
clone size: NA
J gene: TRBJ1-1
CDR3 DNA: TGCAGCGCCCGGTCCGGGGGGAAGGCGACTGAAGCTTTCTTT
CDR3 protein: CSARSGGKATEAFF

D gene: NA
V gene: TRBV19
clone size: NA
J gene: TRBJ2-5
CDR3 DNA: TGTGCCAGTAGTATTCGGCAGAACCAAGAGACCCAGTACTTC
CDR3 protein: CASSIRQNQETQYF

D gene: TRBD1
V gene: TRBV5-6
clone size: NA
J gene: TRBJ2-7
CDR3 DNA: TGTGCCAGCAGCTTGTTAGGGTCGGACAGGGGGTACGAGCAGTACTTC
CDR3 protein: CASSLLGSDRGYEQYF

D gene: NA
V gene: TRBV21-1
clone size: NA
J gene: TRBJ1-5
CDR3 DNA: TGTGCCAGCAGCAAAGCGCAAACAGGGGGCAATCAGCCCCAGCATTTT
CDR3 protein: CASSKAQTGGNQPQHF

D gene: NA
V gene: TRBV18
clone size: NA
J gene: TRBJ2-7
CDR3 DNA: TGTGCCAACTCACCAAGGGGAAGCGACGAGCAGTACTTC
CDR3 protein: CANSPRGSDEQYF

D gene: NA
V gene: TRBV19
clone size: NA
J gene: TRBJ1-2
CDR3 DNA: TGTGCCAGTCGGCGGCGGGGGGACTATGGCTACACCTTC
CDR3 protein: CASRRRGDYGYTF

D gene: TRBD1
V gene: TRBV28
clone size: NA
J gene: TRBJ1-4
CDR3 DNA: TGTGCCAGCAGTTTATCCATGGGACAGGGGAAAAAACTGTTTTTT
CDR3 protein: CASSLSMGQGKKLFF

D gene: NA
V gene: TRBV28
clone size: NA
J gene: TRBJ2-2
CDR3 DNA: TGTGCCAGCAGTTTACTAGGTAGCGGATCCACCGGGGAGCTGTTTTTT
CDR3 protein: CASSLLGSGSTGELFF

D gene: NA
V gene: TRBV18
clone size: NA
J gene: TRBJ1-6
CDR3 DNA: TGTGCCAGCTCACCGAGAGGGGCGCCGGCGGAATCACCCCTCCACTTT
CDR3 protein: CASSPRGAPAESPLHF

D gene: TRBD1
V gene: TRBV6-5
clone size: NA
J gene: TRBJ1-5
CDR3 DNA: TGTGCCAGCAGGGACGGACAGGGTGGCAATCAGCCCCAGCATTTT
CDR3 protein: CASRDGQGGNQPQHF

D gene: NA
V gene: TRBV9
clone size: NA
J gene: TRBJ2-1
CDR3 DNA: TGTGCCAGCAGCGGGAACAATGAGCAGTTCTTC
CDR3 protein: CASSGNNEQFF

D gene: NA
V gene: TRBV6-1
clone size: NA
J gene: TRBJ2-1
CDR3 DNA: TGTGCCAGCAGTGAAGTCGGGGGACATGAGCAGTTCTTC
CDR3 protein: CASSEVGGHEQFF

D gene: NA
V gene: TRBV5-1
clone size: NA
J gene: TRBJ1-5
CDR3 DNA: TGCGCCAGCAGCTTGACGGGGGCTGAGAATCAGCCCCAGCATTTT
CDR3 protein: CASSLTGAENQPQHF

D gene: TRBD2
V gene: TRBV7-6
clone size: NA
J gene: TRBJ2-7
CDR3 DNA: TGTGCCAGCAGCTCAGGGCTAGCGGGCCCCCACCCTCGAGCGCAGTACTTC
CDR3 protein: CASSSGLAGPHPRAQYF

D gene: NA
V gene: TRBV28
clone size: NA
J gene: TRBJ1-5
CDR3 DNA: TGTGCCAGCAGTTTGAGCAGGGGTGGCAATCAGCCCCAGCATTTT
CDR3 protein: CASSLSRGGNQPQHF

D gene: TRBD2
V gene: TRBV5-1
clone size: NA
J gene: TRBJ2-7
CDR3 DNA: TGCGCCAGCAGCTTGGAGACTAGCGGGGGGACCTACGAGCAGTACTTC
CDR3 protein: CASSLETSGGTYEQYF

D gene: NA
V gene: TRBV4-2
clone size: NA
J gene: TRBJ1-2
CDR3 DNA: TGTGCCAGCAGCCAAGGAGACCAGGGGTCCCACTATGGCTACACCTTC
CDR3 protein: CASSQGDQGSHYGYTF

D gene: NA
V gene: TRBV4-2
clone size: NA
J gene: TRBJ2-5
CDR3 DNA: TGTGCCAGCAGCCAAAATGGGAGGGGGCTCGGCGAGACCCAGTACTTC
CDR3 protein: CASSQNGRGLGETQYF